The clone carrying this T cell receptor (beta chain) was counted a few times. Its antigen remains unknown. The data are from a study of identical twins. Study results and caveats: Beta out-of-frame sequences showed weaker excess twin sharing.

V was clipped by 6 bases and J by 2 bases, with 13 bases between them. CDR1 DFQATT and CDR2 SNEGSKA come from the germline V gene (reference sequence). CDR3 length equals 13 residues. TCRdb recomputed calls from the 5' RACE reads with MiXCR, one row per CDR3 protein. The data hold about 690,000 distinct CDR3 sequences, with around 20% observed a single time. These data were also reused for a study on T cells expressing NK-cell markers. From that paper: With respect to HCMV, most of the eight sequenced donors were seropositive, and one was seronegative. Restriction of sorting to alpha-beta TCR T cells was accomplished in several experiments using an anti-gamma-delta TCR antibody. Questions lingered over whether expanded NKG2C+ T cell clones were HCMV-specific.

The TCR originated in a woman aged 18-30 years in good health. Sequencing used PBMCs. The chain uses TRBV20-1 and TRBJ2-5, with D possibly matching TRBD1 (6 bases). The CDR3 sequence: CSAEGQTQETQYF. CDR3 nucleotide sequence: TGCAGTGCGGAAGGACAGACTCAAGAGACCCAGTACTTC.